This T cell receptor (beta chain) was sequenced for a study of cytomegalovirus exposure and HLA in healthy donors. J was trimmed by 5 bases and V by 10 bases; bases with no gene match: 16. CDR3 length: 15 amino acids. Looked up from germline, CDR1 is MDHEN and CDR2 is SYDVKM. The PCR made use of 60 Vbeta and 13 Jbeta primers. The method was immunoSEQ multiplex PCR; TCRdb's version includes in-frame clones alone and lacks a portion of them. The repertoire holds 150,000 to 250,000 clones, with around three quarters as singletons. This chain joins TRBV28 and TRBJ2-7, with 8 bases identical to TRBD1. Material for sequencing was PBMCs. The sequence was collected from a man in his thirties or forties in good health and CMV-seronegative. CDR3 in DNA: TGTGCCACCACGTGGGACCAGGGGGCCAGCAACGAGCAGTACTTC. Encoded protein: CATTWDQGASNEQYF.